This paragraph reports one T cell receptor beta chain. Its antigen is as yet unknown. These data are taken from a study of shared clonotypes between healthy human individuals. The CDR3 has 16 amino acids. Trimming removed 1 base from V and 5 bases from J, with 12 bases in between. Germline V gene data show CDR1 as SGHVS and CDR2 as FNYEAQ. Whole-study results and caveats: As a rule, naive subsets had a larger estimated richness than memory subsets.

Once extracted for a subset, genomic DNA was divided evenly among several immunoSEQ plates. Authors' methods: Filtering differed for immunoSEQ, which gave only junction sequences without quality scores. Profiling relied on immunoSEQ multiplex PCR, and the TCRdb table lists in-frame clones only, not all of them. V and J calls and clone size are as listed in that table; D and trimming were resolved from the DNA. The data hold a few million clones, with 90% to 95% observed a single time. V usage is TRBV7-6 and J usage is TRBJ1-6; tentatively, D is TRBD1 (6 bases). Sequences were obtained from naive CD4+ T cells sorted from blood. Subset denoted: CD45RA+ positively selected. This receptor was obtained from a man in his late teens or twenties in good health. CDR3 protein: CASSLDRVFNNSPLHF. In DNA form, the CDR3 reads TGTGCCAGCAGCTTAGACAGGGTCTTCAATAATTCACCCCTCCACTTT.